A selection of T cell receptor beta chains follows, all from one sample in a study of blood T cell repertoires in COVID-19. Sequencing was performed with immunoSEQ multiplex PCR; in TCRdb, only in-frame clones are kept and a portion is missing. The table lists around 80,000 clones, 84% of them singletons, with around 13% in the top ten. The sequenced sample consisted of peripheral blood. Every receptor here comes from a human donor in a cohort sampled during active COVID-19. The CDR3 runs from the conserved cysteine through the conserved F or W. Each record gives: D gene, V gene, J gene, CDR3 length, clone size, CDR3 DNA, CDR3 protein. D genes are given only for firm matches. Only some rows state a clone size, as once, few, many or a class for expanded clones.

TRBD2,TRBV5-1,TRBJ2-1,15,once,TGCGCCAGCAGCTTACTAGCGGGGGCGACTAATGAGCAGTTCTTC,CASSLLAGATNEQFF
TRBD1,TRBV3-1/TRBV3-2,TRBJ2-3,13,-,TGTGCCAGCAGCCGACAGGGAACAGATACGCAGTATTTT,CASSRQGTDTQYF
-,TRBV2,TRBJ1-1,14,once,TGTGCCACCAACAGGGAGATTATGAACACTGAAGCTTTCTTT,CATNREIMNTEAFF
TRBD2,TRBV6-5,TRBJ2-5,14,-,TGTGCCAGCAGTCTATACGGGGGGGCCGAGACCCAGTACTTC,CASSLYGGAETQYF
-,TRBV3-1/TRBV3-2,TRBJ2-7,13,-,TGTGCCAGCAGCCAAGACGGTTTTTACGAGCAGTACTTC,CASSQDGFYEQYF
-,TRBV5-6,TRBJ2-7,14,-,TGTGCCAGCAGCGACGGGACATCCTCCTACGAGCAGTACTTC,CASSDGTSSYEQYF
-,TRBV3-1/TRBV3-2,TRBJ2-7,12,-,TGTGCCAGCAGCGTGAACAGGTACGAGCAGTACTTC,CASSVNRYEQYF
-,TRBV5-4,TRBJ1-1,12,-,TGTGCCAGCAGCTGGGGGGGCACTGAAGCTTTCTTT,CASSWGGTEAFF
-,TRBV3-1/TRBV3-2,TRBJ2-3,14,once,TGTGCCAGCAGCCAACCTTCCCGCACAGATACGCAGTATTTT,CASSQPSRTDTQYF
-,TRBV19,TRBJ1-1,13,-,TGTGCCAGTAGTATAACGCGGAACGCTGAAGCTTTCTTT,CASSITRNAEAFF
TRBD1,TRBV11-2,TRBJ1-1,15,-,TGTGCCAGCAGCGCCCACGACAGGGGTGGCACTGAAGCTTTCTTT,CASSAHDRGGTEAFF
TRBD2,TRBV5-4,TRBJ2-5,16,-,TGTGCCAGCAGCTTGGGACGGGGGGGGTACCAAGAGACCCAGTACTTC,CASSLGRGGYQETQYF
TRBD1,TRBV10-3,TRBJ1-3,14,-,TGTGCCATCAGTGACAGGGGGCAAGGAAACACCATATATTTT,CAISDRGQGNTIYF
TRBD1,TRBV19,TRBJ2-5,14,-,TGTGCCAGTAGTACTCAGGGGGTCCAAGAGACCCAGTACTTC,CASSTQGVQETQYF
-,TRBV2,TRBJ2-1,15,-,TGTGCCAGCAGTGAAAGCTCCACAGGTGACAATGAGCAGTTCTTC,CASSESSTGDNEQFF
TRBD1,TRBV7-9,TRBJ2-7,15,-,TGTGCCAGCAGCTTAGGGACAGGAGGACCTTACGAGCAGTACTTC,CASSLGTGGPYEQYF
-,TRBV7-8,TRBJ2-2,18,-,TGTGCCAGCAGCTTAAGGGGTCGGCAGGTGGCCCTTACCGGGGAGCTGTTTTTT,CASSLRGRQVALTGELFF
TRBD1,TRBV5-1,TRBJ2-3,15,-,TGCGCCAGCAGCCCCAGGACAGGGGAGGCAGATACGCAGTATTTT,CASSPRTGEADTQYF
TRBD1,TRBV5-1,TRBJ2-7,16,-,TGCGCCAGCAGGGGGGGGGCGGGACAGGGGTCTTACGAGCAGTACTTC,CASRGGAGQGSYEQYF
TRBD2,TRBV18,TRBJ2-2,16,-,TGTGCCAGCTCACCTGGACTAGTTCCTAACACCGGGGAGCTGTTTTTT,CASSPGLVPNTGELFF
TRBD1,TRBV18,TRBJ1-5,18,-,TGTGCCAGCTCACCCACAGGGGGCCCGGTCTATAGCAATCAGCCCCAGCATTTT,CASSPTGGPVYSNQPQHF
-,TRBV19,TRBJ1-2,16,-,TGTGCCAGTAGTATAGTTGGAGGAGCAGGCATCTCTCGCTACACCTTC,CASSIVGGAGISRYTF
-,TRBV5-5,TRBJ1-6,15,-,TGTGCCAGCAGCTTGGTCGGGATGTATAATTCACCCCTCCACTTT,CASSLVGMYNSPLHF
-,TRBV6-1,TRBJ1-1,13,-,TGTGCCAGCAGTGAGGGCCGGCAACTTGAAGCTTTCTTT,CASSEGRQLEAFF
-,TRBV5-1,TRBJ1-1,17,-,TGCGCCAGCAGCTTGTCTATCTCTCGCCTTCATGGCACTGAAGCTTTCTTT,CASSLSISRLHGTEAFF
-,TRBV10-2,TRBJ2-2,12,-,TGCGCCTCAAACAGGGCAGTCGGGGAGCTGTTTTTT,CASNRAVGELFF
-,TRBV28,TRBJ2-6,14,-,TGTGCCAGCAGCCCCTTCTCTGGGGCCAACGTCCTGACTTTC,CASSPFSGANVLTF
TRBD1,TRBV28,TRBJ1-5,16,-,TGTGCCAGCAGTTCCCGGACAGGGGGTTTTGCTCAGCCCCAGCATTTT,CASSSRTGGFAQPQHF
TRBD2,TRBV5-4,TRBJ2-3,15,-,TGTGCCAGCAGCTTGCCTAGCGGGGGGGCAGATACGCAGTATTTT,CASSLPSGGADTQYF
-,TRBV7-2,TRBJ2-7,13,-,TGTGCCAGCAGCGAGACACAGGGCTACGAGCAGTACTTC,CASSETQGYEQYF
-,TRBV6-4,TRBJ2-2,14,-,TGTGCCAGCGGCCAGGGTACGAACACCGGGGAGCTGTTTTTT,CASGQGTNTGELFF
-,TRBV7-3,TRBJ2-7,15,-,TGTGCCAGCAGCTTAACTCCGGGAAGCTCCTACGAGCAGTACTTC,CASSLTPGSSYEQYF
TRBD1,TRBV18,TRBJ1-2,12,-,TGTGCCAGCTCCGGGACAGAATATGGCTACACCTTC,CASSGTEYGYTF
TRBD1,TRBV6-2/TRBV6-3,TRBJ1-5,16,-,TGTGCCAGCAGTTACTCGAAAAGGGGGCAGGCTCAGCCCCAGCATTTT,CASSYSKRGQAQPQHF
-,TRBV24-1,TRBJ2-2,20,-,TGTGCCACCAGTGCTACTAGGGGGAAGTTATCCTTATCGAACACCGGGGAGCTGTTTTTT,CATSATRGKLSLSNTGELFF
-,TRBV19,TRBJ1-1,17,once,TGTGCCAGTAGTATACGGTCGATGGGGGCAGGGATCACTGAAGCTTTCTTT,CASSIRSMGAGITEAFF
-,TRBV7-9,TRBJ2-7,15,few,TGTGCCAGCAGCAACATCAGGGGAAGCTCCTACGAGCAGTACTTC,CASSNIRGSSYEQYF